The clone carrying this TCR beta chain was observed many times. This sample was included in a study of human T cells and chemical hapten exposure. The overall study: TCR yield per sample varied, mainly due to pooled library volumes.

The time point: patch test 1, 2 weeks after DPC sensitization. Treatment defined: therapeutic diphenylcyclopropenone sensitization with weekly scalp DPC. The donor pool consisted of alopecia patients aged 18 to 70 years, considered suitable for DPC. Before extraction, the whole blood was not fractionated, and total RNA was taken from it. TCRdb re-called the RACE reads through MiXCR, storing one row per CDR3 protein. Of some 380,000 distinct CDR3 sequences detected, around 5% appear once; the ten largest clones hold 2% to 2.5%. From germline, CDR1 is KGHDR and CDR2 SFDVKD. CDR3 size: 16 residues. Trimming took 2 bases from V and 5 from J, leaving 16 bases between them.

The sequence was obtained from a woman aged 45-60 years with alopecia areata. Some clones in this sample may be carry-over from other donors' samples. Here the sequenced sample was whole blood, taken in connection with sensitization to the hapten diphenylcyclopropenone (DPC). The chain uses TRBV24-1 and TRBJ2-3; D possibly corresponds to TRBD1 (5 bases). The chain's CDR3 is CATSDYGPKRGDTQYF. DNA for the CDR3: TGTGCCACCAGTGATTACGGGCCCAAAAGGGGAGATACGCAGTATTTT.